This TCR beta chain comes out of a study of beta chain features in type 1 diabetes. About the research overall: Similarity in age, gender and cell yields was seen between patients and healthy donors. Study-level findings and limits: Whatever favoring of shorter templates PCR might show would apply equally to patients and controls. TCRB repertoires of naive, central memory and Treg cells appeared more similar among patients than among healthy donors. Unsettled here was the matter of whether HLA type influences TCRB rearrangement.

As concerns this clone: What it recognizes is unknown.

V lost 4 bases, J lost 7 bases, and 22 bases lay in between. The length of the CDR3 is 15 residues. Germline loops: CDR1 SQVTM, CDR2 ANQGSEA. Every bit of the isolated RNA underwent reverse transcription, so sequencing read expressed TCRB transcripts. The assay was immunoSEQ multiplex PCR, and TCRdb's table has in-frame clones only and misses some. This table has some 300,000 clones, roughly 8% appearing once. The origin of this receptor is a woman in her late teens or twenties in good health. The sequencing input was central memory CD4+ T cells from blood. The chain employs TRBV29-1 and TRBJ1-2; weak D call: TRBD1 (5 bases). CDR3 loop: CSVGEGSGGIGGYTF. The CDR3 DNA reads TGCAGCGTTGGAGAGGGTTCGGGGGGAATCGGTGGCTACACCTTC.